This T cell receptor (beta chain) was recovered during a study of T cells in localized non-small cell lung cancer. Trimming stripped 2 bases from V and 0 bases from J, with 7 bases between. The V gene's germline CDR1 is SGHTA and CDR2 FQGTGA. There are 15 residues in the CDR3. Sequencing was performed with immunoSEQ multiplex PCR; in TCRdb, only in-frame clones are kept and a portion is missing. The sample yields almost 40,000 clones, 86% seen once. This chain connects TRBV7-3 to TRBJ2-2; D is ambiguous. This specimen was peripheral blood mononuclear cells, taken before any cancer treatment. The sequence was obtained from a male donor aged 60 or over with stage II lung adenocarcinoma. The CDR3 region has the DNA TGTGCCAGCAGCTTAGGGCAGTCGAACACCGGGGAGCTGTTTTTT. Its translation: CASSLGQSNTGELFF.